The T cell receptor (beta chain) described here comes from a study of blood T cell repertoires in COVID-19. Across the study: Some COVID-19 samples were acute and others convalescent; all came from the United States, Italy and Spain. Nucleic acid was either cDNA or gDNA, and it came from T cells, B-cell-depleted T cells, or PBMCs.

Original methodology: Estimation of nucleated cell counts relied on the amplification of reference gene primers. TCRdb keeps only in-frame clones here, not all; method: immunoSEQ multiplex PCR. The DNA gave D and trimming, while V, J and clone size come from that table. The sample lists a few hundred thousand clones; roughly 85% were seen once. The sample holds one count of this clone. Sequencing was done on a sample of peripheral blood. The receptor comes from a woman in her late teens or twenties with acute or convalescent COVID-19.

CDR3 residues: CASSLIGAADTQYF. In DNA form, the CDR3 reads TGCGCCAGCAGCTTAATAGGGGCCGCAGATACGCAGTATTTT. This chain links TRBV5-1 with TRBJ2-3; possible D gene TRBD1, 5 bases. The V gene's germline CDR1 is SGHRS and CDR2 YFSETQ. The V gene lost 2 bases and the J gene lost 4 bases, with 11 bases spanning the gap. This CDR3 comprises 14 residues.